This record covers a single TCR beta chain. Its antigen remains unidentified. The data were taken from a study of shared clonotypes between healthy human individuals. Naive-designated CD8 cells lacked CD45RO, were positively enriched for CCR7, and omitted terminally differentiated effector memory CD45RA+ cells. Donors were Caucasian adults residing in Nashville, Tennessee, USA. Study-level findings and limits: Among donors, sharing of clonotypes was expected to be affected by sequencing depth.

From germline, CDR1 is MNHEY and CDR2 SVGAGI. V was shortened by 0 bases and J by 6 bases, with 12 bases between the two germline ends. The CDR3 consists of 14 residues. Per sorted-subset replicate PCR, input was 150 to 250 ng DNA, representing around 28,000 T cell genomes. TCRdb's table, derived via immunoSEQ multiplex PCR, lists solely in-frame clones and lacks some. The sample records roughly 650,000 clones, about 96% being singletons. V is TRBV6-5 and J is TRBJ2-7; D unclear. Source material: naive CD8+ T cells sorted from blood. The clonotype originates from a woman aged 25-40 years in good health. CDR3 sequence (DNA): TGTGCCAGCAGTTACTCTCTACTATCCGGCGAGCAGTACTTC. This gives the protein CASSYSLLSGEQYF.